The 25 T cell receptor beta chains given below trace back to one sample, sequenced in a study of circulating and synovial CD4+ cells in juvenile arthritis. TCRdb's table, derived via immunoSEQ multiplex PCR, lists solely in-frame clones and lacks some. Among 36,000 or so clones listed, approximately 94% were seen once. Specimen: CD4+ T cells from blood. The receptors here all came from a human donor with juvenile idiopathic arthritis.

V gene TRBV30 combines with J gene TRBJ2-7; D might be TRBD1 (6 bases). This CDR3 is 15 amino acids long. CDR1 is GTSNPN and CDR2 is SVGIG in the germline V gene (reference sequence). The V end lost 5 bases, the J end lost 6 bases, and 23 bases lay between the germline ends. The CDR3 DNA reads as TGTGCCTGGGTGGATCGGGGCAGGGGATCCCGCGAGCAGTACTTC. This codes for CAWVDRGRGSREQYF.

The rearrangement uses TRBV5-4 and TRBJ2-7; possibly TRBD2 for D (7 bases). V was cut by 4 bases and J by 3 bases, with 14 bases left in between. The germline V gene has CDR1 SGHNT and CDR2 YYREEE (reference sequence). CDR3 length: 14 residues. For the CDR3, the DNA is TGTGCCAGCAGCGTAGGGGGGGGTAGCTACGAGCAGTACTTC. It translates to CASSVGGGSYEQYF.

The chain recombines TRBV27 with TRBJ1-2, with 7 bases aligning to TRBD1. The V and J ends lost 3 bases and 6 bases, in that order; junction bases with no gene match: 4. Germline V gene lookup returns CDR1 MNHEY and CDR2 SMNVEV (reference sequence). This CDR3 spans 13 amino acids. The CDR3 DNA sequence: TGTGCCAGCAGTTTGACAGGGTCCAATGGCTACACCTTC. This encodes CASSLTGSNGYTF.

The V call is TRBV7-2, the J call TRBJ1-3, with 8 bases that match TRBD1. Germline values: CDR1 SGHTA, CDR2 FQGNSA. Losses at the gene ends were 5 bases for V and 12 bases for J; bases not matched to a gene: 6. CDR3 length equals 12 residues. Here the CDR3 DNA reads TGTACCAGCAGCCAGGGGGCTTACAGCATATATTTT. This gives the protein CTSSQGAYSIYF.

The chain couples TRBV6-1 to TRBJ1-1, with D possibly being TRBD1 (5 bases). The CDR3 is 14 amino acids. V was shortened by 7 bases and J by 4 bases, with 16 bases between the two germline ends. Germline V gives CDR1 MNHNS, CDR2 SASEGT. CDR3 nucleotide sequence: TGTGCCAGCACGGGCGGGGCGGTCGGCACTGAAGCTTTCTTT. This translates into CASTGGAVGTEAFF.

As for this clone: The same CDR3 also results from other DNA sequences found in this sample. The chain is built from TRBV19 and TRBJ2-7; D unresolved. V lost 1 base to trimming and J lost 0 bases, with 4 bases between them. The CDR3 length is 13 residues. CDR1 is LNHDA, CDR2 SQIVND, per germline (reference sequence). The CDR3 loop is CASSIGDSYEQYF. CDR3 DNA sequence: TGTGCCAGTAGTATAGGCGACTCCTACGAGCAGTACTTC. The full variable domain, rest sourced from reference TRBV19 and TRBJ2-7, is DGGITQSPKYLFRKEGQNVTLSCEQNLNHDAMYWYRQDPGQGLRLIYYSQIVNDFQKGDIAEGYSVSREKKESFPLTVTSAQKNPTAFYLCASSIGDSYEQYFGPGTRLTVT.

The J gene is TRBJ2-2, the V gene TRBV10-3, with a possible D match to TRBD1 (5 bases). The length of the CDR3 is 15 residues. With 3 bases removed from V and 0 bases from J, the gap between germline ends came to 8 bases. Germline V gene sequence: CDR1 ENHRY, CDR2 SYGVKD. The CDR3 sequence: CAISEGHTNTGELFF. For the CDR3, the DNA is TGTGCCATCAGTGAAGGACACACGAACACCGGGGAGCTGTTTTTT.

This chain links TRBV11-1 with TRBJ2-2, with D possibly being TRBD2 (6 bases). The V end was cut by 5 bases, the J end by 2 bases, with 9 bases between. The germline gives CDR1 SGHAT, CDR2 FQDESV (reference sequence). This CDR3 comprises 14 residues. The CDR3 DNA reads TGTGCCAGCAGCACGGGGACTAACACCGGGGAGCTGTTTTTT. It yields the protein CASSTGTNTGELFF.

V gene TRBV4-3 combines with J gene TRBJ1-6; D unresolved. The germline V gene encodes CDR1 LGHNA and CDR2 YSLEER. V lost 1 base and J lost 0, with 10 bases in between. This CDR3 is 17 amino acids long. CDR3 nucleotides: TGCGCCAGCAGCCAAGCCGTACGGAGCTCCTATAATTCACCCCTCCACTTT. This translates into CASSQAVRSSYNSPLHF.

Comments on this clone: Other nucleotide sequences from this sample produce the same CDR3. The rearrangement links TRBV6-5 to TRBJ1-6, with TRBD1 matching 7 bases. The CDR3 loop spans 16 amino acids. V trimming: 2 bases; J trimming: 9 bases; junction bases outside the gene matches: 10. Germline V gives CDR1 MNHEY, CDR2 SVGAGI. CDR3 coding DNA: TGTGCCAGCAGTTACGGTAACAGGGGACCGACTTCACCCCTCCACTTT. Amino acid sequence: CASSYGNRGPTSPLHF.

The chain uses TRBV9 and TRBJ2-7, with D uncertain. The CDR3 runs to 15 residues. Trimming cost V 0 bases and J 2 bases, with 12 bases left between them. Germline assignment: CDR1 SGDLS and CDR2 YYNGEE. The CDR3 nucleotides read TGTGCCAGCAGCGTAGACCCCGCACAGCCCTACGAGCAGTACTTC. Translation gives CASSVDPAQPYEQYF.

This clone was seen just once. The chain has TRBV18 and TRBJ1-1; D is possibly TRBD1 (6 bases). CDR1 and CDR2 (germline): KGHSH, LQKENI. V lost 6 bases, J lost 3 bases, and 11 bases lay in between. The CDR3 sequence is 13 residues long. The CDR3 protein is CASSLEGDTEAFF. The DNA for the CDR3 is TGTGCCAGCTCTCTAGAGGGGGACACTGAAGCTTTCTTT.

This clone was seen just once. The chain recombines TRBV11-1 with TRBJ2-1, with 9 bases matching TRBD1. After removal of 8 bases from V and 7 bases from J, the junction contained 3 bases not matched to a gene. Per the germline V gene, CDR1 is SGHAT and CDR2 is FQDESV (reference sequence). This CDR3 spans 12 amino acids. The CDR3 sequence: CASRDRANEQFF. The CDR3, as DNA: TGTGCCAGCCGGGACAGGGCGAATGAGCAGTTCTTC.

The chain couples TRBV14 to TRBJ1-2; 7 positions match TRBD1. V trimming: 0 bases; J trimming: 8 bases; junction bases outside the gene matches: 9. The CDR3 is 15 residues long. Germline V lookup: CDR1 SGHDN, CDR2 FVKESK. CDR3 nucleotides: TGTGCCAGCAGCCAAGAGGACAGGCCGAGGAGAGGCTACACCTTC. It translates to CASSQEDRPRRGYTF.

The chain combines TRBV27 with TRBJ2-5; no firm D call. Trimming took off 6 bases at V and 4 bases at J, with 15 bases between the two ends. The germline gives CDR1 MNHEY, CDR2 SMNVEV (reference sequence). This CDR3 has 14 residues. The CDR3 sequence: CASSPLTLGETQYF. The CDR3, as DNA: TGTGCCAGCAGCCCTCTGACGCTAGGAGAGACCCAGTACTTC.

The rearrangement uses TRBV27 and TRBJ1-1; D gene unclear. Trimming took 2 bases from V and 9 from J, leaving 10 bases between them. Germline V gene sequence: CDR1 MNHEY, CDR2 SMNVEV (reference sequence). CDR3 length equals 12 residues. The DNA of the CDR3 is TGTGCCAGCAGTTTACGAGGGAATCAAGCTTTCTTT. It encodes CASSLRGNQAFF.

This sequence joins TRBV4-3 and TRBJ1-2, with 11 nucleotides matching TRBD1. Germline CDR1 reads LGHNA; CDR2 reads YSLEER. There are 14 residues in the CDR3. V trimming: 4 bases; J trimming: 8 bases; junction bases outside the gene matches: 6. This CDR3 reads CASSRGQGAGGYTF. The CDR3 DNA sequence: TGCGCCAGCAGCCGAGGACAGGGGGCAGGGGGCTACACCTTC.

The chain couples TRBV5-4 to TRBJ2-5; 9 bases match TRBD2. The V and J ends lost 5 bases and 2 bases, in that order; junction bases with no gene match: 10. CDR1 is SGHNT and CDR2 is YYREEE in the germline V gene (reference sequence). The CDR3 is 16 amino acids. The chain's CDR3 is CASSLSGGGAQETQYF. CDR3 DNA sequence: TGTGCCAGCAGTCTTTCAGGCGGGGGGGCTCAAGAGACCCAGTACTTC.

The rearrangement uses TRBV10-3 and TRBJ2-1; 12 positions match TRBD2. J gave up 7 bases and V 0 bases, and 10 bases lay outside the gene matches. Germline V gene sequence: CDR1 ENHRY, CDR2 SYGVKD. This CDR3 is built from 18 residues. The CDR3 here is CAISESTRLAGARNEQFF. CDR3 bases: TGTGCCATCAGTGAGTCCACCCGACTAGCGGGGGCAAGGAATGAGCAGTTCTTC.

This clone showed up just once. The chain carries TRBV29-1 and TRBJ2-7; TRBD1 is a possible D gene (5 bases). The germline V gene has CDR1 SQVTM and CDR2 ANQGSEA. V was clipped by 6 bases and J by 6 bases, with 12 bases between them. CDR3 length: 11 residues. The DNA of the CDR3 is TGCAGCGTGGTAAAGGACATCGAGCAGTACTTC. Its protein product is CSVVKDIEQYF.

This clone was counted once. The rearrangement uses TRBV7-9 and TRBJ1-2; 9 bases fit TRBD1. The J segment lost 4 bases and the V segment lost 3 bases, leaving 0 bases of the junction unmatched. Germline V gene lookup returns CDR1 SEHNR and CDR2 FQNEAQ (reference sequence). The CDR3 loop spans 13 amino acids. Written as DNA, the CDR3 is TGTGCCAGCAGCTTGGGACAGGGCTATGGCTACACCTTC. This gives the protein CASSLGQGYGYTF.

The V gene is TRBV5-1, the J gene TRBJ1-1; TRBD1 aligns across 12 bases. Germline V gene sequence: CDR1 SGHRS, CDR2 YFSETQ. V shed 4 bases and J 5 bases; nucleotides not matched to a gene: 15. The CDR3 length is 18 residues. The CDR3 region is CASSLRDRGRGSITEAFF. The CDR3 DNA reads TGCGCCAGCAGCCTTCGGGACAGGGGGCGAGGGAGTATAACTGAAGCTTTCTTT.

This chain uses TRBV7-9 with TRBJ1-2; 9 bases map to TRBD1. V was clipped by 3 bases and J by 6 bases; unmatched bases: 8. In germline, CDR1 is SEHNR, CDR2 FQNEAQ (reference sequence). The CDR3 runs to 15 residues. The CDR3 DNA is TGTGCCAGCAGCTTGGACCTGACAGGGGGACATGGCTACACCTTC. It codes for CASSLDLTGGHGYTF. Full variable domain (rest looked up from reference TRBV7-9 and TRBJ1-2): DTGVSQNPRHKITKRGQNVTFRCDPISEHNRLYWYRQTLGQGPEFLTYFQNEAQLEKSRLLSDRFSAERPKGSFSTLEIQRTEQGDSAMYLCASSLDLTGGHGYTFGSGTRLTVV.

A note on this clone: A junction end diverges from the germline sequence, so it may reflect a read error. In the same sample, other DNA sequences code for this CDR3. The chain is built from TRBV7-3 and TRBJ1-6; no clear D gene. CDR3 size: 14 residues. The germline CDR1 and CDR2 sequences are SGHTA and FQGTGA. The CDR3: CASGLSSYNSPLHF. DNA of the CDR3: TGTGCCAGCGGGCTCAGCTCCTATAATTCCCCCCTCCACTTT.

The gene calls are TRBV6-5 and TRBJ2-7, with D possibly TRBD1 on 6 matching bases. V gave up 7 bases and J gave up 5 bases, with 18 bases separating them. Germline loops: CDR1 MNHEY, CDR2 SVGAGI. The CDR3 length is 14 residues. Written as DNA, the CDR3 is TGTGCCAGCACCGACAGGACATCTAGAAACGAGCAGTACTTC. The encoded protein is CASTDRTSRNEQYF.